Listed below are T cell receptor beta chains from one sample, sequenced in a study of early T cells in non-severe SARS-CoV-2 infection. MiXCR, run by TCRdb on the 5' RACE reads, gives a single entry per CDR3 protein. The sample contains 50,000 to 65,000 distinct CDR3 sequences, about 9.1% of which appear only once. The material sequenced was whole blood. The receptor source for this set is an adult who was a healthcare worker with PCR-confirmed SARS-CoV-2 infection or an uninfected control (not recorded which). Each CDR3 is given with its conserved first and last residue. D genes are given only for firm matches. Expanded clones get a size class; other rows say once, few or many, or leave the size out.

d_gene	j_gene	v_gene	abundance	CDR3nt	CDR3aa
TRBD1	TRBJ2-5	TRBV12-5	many	TGTGCTAGTGGTCCGACGACAGGGGGATGGCAAGAGACCCAGTACTTC	CASGPTTGGWQETQYF
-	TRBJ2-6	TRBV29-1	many	TGCAGCGTTGTTTCTGGGGCCAACGTCCTGACTTTC	CSVVSGANVLTF
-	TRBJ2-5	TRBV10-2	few	TGCGCCAGCAGTGAGTCAAACAGGGAAGAGACCCAGTACTTC	CASSESNREETQYF
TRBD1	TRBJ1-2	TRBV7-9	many	TGTGCCAGCAGCTCCACCGGGACAGGGGGCGGTCGCGTAGGCTACACCTTC	CASSSTGTGGGRVGYTF
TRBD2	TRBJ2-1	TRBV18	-	TGTGCCAGCTCACCATTTGTGACTAGCGGGGGGCCAAGCTCCTACAATGAGCAGTTCTTC	CASSPFVTSGGPSSYNEQFF
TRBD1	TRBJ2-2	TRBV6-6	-	TGTGCCAGCAGAACCACAGGGGTTAGGATTGTCGGGGAGCTGTTTTTT	CASRTTGVRIVGELFF
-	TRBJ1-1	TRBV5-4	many	TGTGCCAGCAGCTTGGACACTGAAGCTTTCTTT	CASSLDTEAFF
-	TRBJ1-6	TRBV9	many	TGTGCCAGCAGCGACGGGGAGCGCTCACCCCTCCACTTT	CASSDGERSPLHF
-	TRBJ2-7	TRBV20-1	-	TGCAGTGCTAGCTGGGGCGTTTACGAGCAGTACTTC	CSASWGVYEQYF
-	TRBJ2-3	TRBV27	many	TGTGCCAGCACCGCCCAGGGAGGCACAGATACGCAGTATTTT	CASTAQGGTDTQYF
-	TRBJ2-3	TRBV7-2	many	TGTGCCAGCAGCTTAGATAGGAGCACAGATACGCAGTATTTT	CASSLDRSTDTQYF
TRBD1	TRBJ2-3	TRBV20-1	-	TGCAGTGCGAATAGACAGGGGGCGCGGGGCACAGATACGCAGTATTTT	CSANRQGARGTDTQYF
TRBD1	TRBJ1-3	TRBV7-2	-	TGTGCCAGCAGCTACGGACAGGGCAAAGGAAACACCATATATTTT	CASSYGQGKGNTIYF
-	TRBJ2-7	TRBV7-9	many	TGTGCCAGCAGCTTGGGGTGGTACGAGCAGTACTTC	CASSLGWYEQYF
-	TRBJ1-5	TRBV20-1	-	TGCAGTGCTAGGGGAGCGGTGCAGCCCCAGCATTTT	CSARGAVQPQHF
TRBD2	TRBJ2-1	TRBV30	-	TGTGCCTGGAGCTCAGGGCTAGCGGCCTACAATGAGCAGTTCTTC	CAWSSGLAAYNEQFF
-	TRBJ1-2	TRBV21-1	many	TGTGCCAGCAGCAATGGGTTGATGGCTGATTATGGCTACACCTTC	CASSNGLMADYGYTF
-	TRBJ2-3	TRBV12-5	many	TGTGCTAGTGGCTTAGGAGACAGCACAGATACGCAGTATTTT	CASGLGDSTDTQYF
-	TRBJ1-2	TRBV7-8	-	TGTGCCAGCAGCCCCGTCCGGGGAAATGGCTACACCTTC	CASSPVRGNGYTF
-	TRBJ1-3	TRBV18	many	TGTGCCAGCTCACCAATTCCCCTTGTCTCTGGAAACACCATATATTTT	CASSPIPLVSGNTIYF
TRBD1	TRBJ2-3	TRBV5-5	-	TGTGCCAGCAGCTTGACAGGGGGCGGCACAGATACGCAGTATTTT	CASSLTGGGTDTQYF
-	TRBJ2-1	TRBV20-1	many	TGCAGTGCTAGAGATAGGCAGGGTAGCAATGAGCAGTTCTTC	CSARDRQGSNEQFF
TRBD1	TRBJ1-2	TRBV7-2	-	TGTGCCAGCAGCTTCGCGCCAGGGGGCGCCTATGGCTACACCTTC	CASSFAPGGAYGYTF
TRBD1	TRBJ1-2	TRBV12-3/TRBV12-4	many	TGTGCCAGCAGTCCTCTCGGGACAGTCCGAGGCTACACCTTC	CASSPLGTVRGYTF
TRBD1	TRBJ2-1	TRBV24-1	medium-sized	TGTGCCACCAGGTCCGGGACAGGGATGGGTAATGAGCAGTTCTTC	CATRSGTGMGNEQFF
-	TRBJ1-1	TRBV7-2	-	TGTGCCAGCAGGCCCCAGGTCAACACTGAAGCTTTCTTT	CASRPQVNTEAFF
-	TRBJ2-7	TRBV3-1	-	TGTGCCAGCAGCCAAGTTTTCGAGCAGTACTTC	CASSQVFEQYF
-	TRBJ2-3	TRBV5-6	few	TGTGCCAGCAGCTTCCAGAGCACAGATACGCAGTATTTT	CASSFQSTDTQYF
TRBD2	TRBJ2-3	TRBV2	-	TGTGCCAGCTTTTTCGGGGGGACAGATACGCAGTATTTT	CASFFGGTDTQYF
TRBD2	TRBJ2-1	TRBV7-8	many	TGTGCCAGCAGCCGTGAGGGACTAGCGGGAGGGCCCCTCTACAATGAGCAGTTCTTC	CASSREGLAGGPLYNEQFF
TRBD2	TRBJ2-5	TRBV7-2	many	TGTGCCAGCAGCTTTCCAGCGGGAGGCCAAGAGACCCAGTACTTC	CASSFPAGGQETQYF
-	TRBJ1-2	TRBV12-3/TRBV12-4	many	TGTGCCAGCAGTTTTTTAGGCCAGAACTATGGCTACACCTTC	CASSFLGQNYGYTF
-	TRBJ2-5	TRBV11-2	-	TGTGCCAGCAGCTTTGGGGACCAAGAGACCCAGTACTTC	CASSFGDQETQYF
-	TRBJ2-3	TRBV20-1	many	TGCAGTGCCCGGGACCATCTAGATACGCAGTATTTT	CSARDHLDTQYF
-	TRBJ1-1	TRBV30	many	TGTGCCTGGACGGCGGGGGGGCAGTTTACTGAAGCTTTCTTT	CAWTAGGQFTEAFF
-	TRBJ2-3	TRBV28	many	TGTGCCAGCAGTTTATTAGTTGGCGGATCAGATACGCAGTATTTT	CASSLLVGGSDTQYF
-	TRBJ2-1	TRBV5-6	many	TGTGCCAGCAGCTTGGCAGCCGGAATTTTCTCCTACAATGAGCAGTTCTTC	CASSLAAGIFSYNEQFF
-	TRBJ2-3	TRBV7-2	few	TGTGCCAGCAGCTTAGCGGAGCGGGATACGCAGTATTTT	CASSLAERDTQYF
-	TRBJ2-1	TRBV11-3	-	TGTGCCAGCAGCTTGGGTAGTCAAGGTTACTCTAGCAATGAGCAGTTCTTC	CASSLGSQGYSSNEQFF
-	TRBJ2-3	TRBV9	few	TGTGCCAGCAGTGCGTCACCCAGGGATACGCAGTATTTT	CASSASPRDTQYF